One and the same sample provided the 25 T cell receptor beta chains below, sequenced in a study of blood T cell repertoires in COVID-19. Only in-frame clones appear in the TCRdb table, and some are missing; sequencing was by immunoSEQ multiplex PCR. The repertoire holds hundreds of thousands of clones, with more than 70% as singletons. The specimen was PBMCs or T cells enriched from blood (not recorded which). All receptors come from a woman aged 60-70 years in a cohort exposed to, infected with or recovered from COVID-19 (not recorded which).

The V call is TRBV9, the J call TRBJ2-5, with D possibly matching TRBD2 (6 bases). The germline CDR1 and CDR2 sequences are SGDLS and YYNGEE. Deletions cut 4 bases from V and 2 bases from J, with 18 bases between. The CDR3 loop spans 16 amino acids. DNA for the CDR3: TGTGCCAGCAGCCCTTCGGGAGACTCGCCGCAAGAGACCCAGTACTTC. Protein product: CASSPSGDSPQETQYF.

This sequence joins TRBV7-8 and TRBJ1-1; no clear D gene. The CDR3 extends over 14 amino acids. Trimming left V 1 base short and J 4 bases short, with 10 bases between. The germline V gene encodes CDR1 SGHVS and CDR2 FQNEAQ. The CDR3 is CASSLVRVSTEAFF. DNA of the CDR3: TGTGCCAGCAGCTTAGTCCGGGTTTCCACTGAAGCTTTCTTT.

V gene TRBV28 combines with J gene TRBJ1-6, with D maybe TRBD1 (6 bases). The CDR3 runs to 16 residues. Trimming removed 6 bases from V and 2 bases from J, with 14 bases in between. Per germline, CDR1 MDHEN and CDR2 SYDVKM. The CDR3 DNA follows: TGTGCCAGCAGGCCCAGGGGCGTTACCTATAATTCACCCCTCCACTTT. This encodes CASRPRGVTYNSPLHF.

The DNA for the CDR3 is TGTGCCAGCAGCTCAGGGCAGTTCCCAGATACGCAGTATTTT. Translated, it gives CASSSGQFPDTQYF. The chain is built from TRBV7-3 and TRBJ2-3; D perhaps matches TRBD1 (5 bases). The germline V and J ends were trimmed by 4 bases and 4 bases, with 12 bases remaining between them. Germline V gene data show CDR1 as SGHTA and CDR2 as FQGTGA. The CDR3 spans 14 residues.

About this clone itself: A read error may account for a junction end that differs from germline. This sequence joins TRBV3-1 (or the pseudogene TRBV3-2) and TRBJ1-2; possibly TRBD1 for D (6 bases). Germline V gene data show CDR1 as LGHDT and CDR2 as YNNKEL (reference sequence). This CDR3 region has 11 residues. This chain's CDR3 is CASSLNGQSFF. CDR3 in DNA: TGTGCCAGCAGCCTCAACGGACAGTCCTTCTTC.

The chain carries TRBV7-2 and TRBJ2-7, with 7 bases lining up with TRBD1. V shed 1 base and J 2 bases; nucleotides not matched to a gene: 2. In germline, CDR1 is SGHTA, CDR2 FQGNSA. This CDR3 comprises 14 residues. The CDR3 region is CASSLGTGPYEQYF. CDR3 DNA: TGTGCCAGCAGCTTAGGGACAGGACCCTACGAGCAGTACTTC.

The chain uses TRBV27 and TRBJ2-1; D not certain. V shed 8 bases and J shed 3 bases, with 5 bases lying between them. This CDR3 is 11 amino acids long. CDR1 is MNHEY and CDR2 is SMNVEV in the germline V gene (reference sequence). CDR3: CASQLYNEQFF. The CDR3 bases are TGTGCCAGCCAACTCTACAATGAGCAGTTCTTC.

This rearrangement joins TRBV19 to TRBJ2-7; 7 nucleotides agree with TRBD1. V shed 4 bases, J shed 3 bases, and the junction held 9 bases outside the gene matches. Germline V gene data show CDR1 as LNHDA and CDR2 as SQIVND (reference sequence). The CDR3 is made up of 15 amino acids. The CDR3 nucleotides are TGTGCCAGTAGTACTCCGGGACAGAAAATCTACGAGCAGTACTTC. It is translated as CASSTPGQKIYEQYF.

The chain joins TRBV5-1 to TRBJ2-1; 12 bases are shared with TRBD2. This CDR3 has 16 amino acids. CDR1 and CDR2 from the germline V gene are SGHRS and YFSETQ. J lost 6 bases, V lost 4 bases, and 8 bases had no gene match. For the CDR3, the DNA is TGCGCCAGCAGCCCGACTAGCGGGAGTGGTGCCAATGAGCAGTTCTTC. This encodes CASSPTSGSGANEQFF. Looking up the rest from reference TRBV5-1 and TRBJ2-1 gives the full variable domain: KAGVTQTPRYLIKTRGQQVTLSCSPISGHRSVSWYQQTPGQGLQFLFEYFSETQRNKGNFPGRFSGRQFSNSRSEMNVSTLELGDSALYLCASSPTSGSGANEQFFGPGTRLTVL.

This chain joins TRBV7-3 and TRBJ1-5; 8 bases fit TRBD1. The CDR3 extends over 19 amino acids. Losses at the gene ends were 3 bases for V and 1 base for J; bases not matched to a gene: 14. Germline assignment: CDR1 SGHTA and CDR2 FQGTGA. The CDR3: CASSFPPLTGEMSNQPQHF. The DNA for the CDR3 is TGTGCCAGCAGCTTTCCACCCCTGACAGGGGAGATGAGCAATCAGCCCCAGCATTTT.

The chain couples TRBV19 to TRBJ1-1, with D possibly being TRBD1 (6 bases). The V end was cut by 6 bases, the J end by 3 bases, with 14 bases between. The CDR3 is made up of 14 amino acids. Germline V gives CDR1 LNHDA, CDR2 SQIVND (reference sequence). The CDR3, as DNA: TGTGCCAGTAGGGGGACACCTGGGGACACTGAAGCTTTCTTT. Translation gives CASRGTPGDTEAFF.

In nucleotides, the CDR3 is TGTGCCAGCAGTCTTGAATACGGCTACGAGCAGTACTTC. It yields the protein CASSLEYGYEQYF. This sequence joins TRBV6-5 and TRBJ2-7; D remains ambiguous. CDR1 and CDR2 (germline): MNHEY, SVGAGI. The ends were cut back, 5 bases at V and 3 bases at J, with 11 bases in the middle. The CDR3 runs to 13 residues.

This sequence joins TRBV6-5 and TRBJ1-5, with D possibly TRBD1 on 5 matching bases. Trimming shortened V by 7 bases and J by 7 bases, and 14 bases separated the two germline ends. The CDR3 extends over 13 amino acids. The germline V gene encodes CDR1 MNHEY and CDR2 SVGAGI. CDR3 in amino acids: CASTEGKGQPQHF. The CDR3 DNA reads TGTGCCAGCACGGAGGGGAAGGGGCAGCCCCAGCATTTT.

This sequence joins TRBV28 and TRBJ1-2; D is uncertain. Between the trimmed V and J ends, which lost 5 bases and 5 bases, there was a span of 9 bases. Germline CDR1 MDHEN, CDR2 SYDVKM. CDR3 length: 12 amino acids. CDR3 loop: CASSRTSYGYTF. DNA of the CDR3: TGTGCCAGCAGTCGGACTTCTTATGGCTACACCTTC.

J is TRBJ1-1 and V is TRBV5-6, with a possible D match to TRBD1 (6 bases). The CDR3 contains 13 residues. With 4 bases removed from V and 7 bases from J, the gap between germline ends came to 14 bases. Germline-derived CDR1 and CDR2 are SGHDT and YYEEEE. CDR3: CASSTGQYSEAFF. DNA of the CDR3: TGTGCCAGCAGCACAGGACAGTATAGTGAAGCTTTCTTT. The entire variable domain, with the rest obtained from reference TRBV5-6 and TRBJ1-1, is as follows: DAGVTQSPTHLIKTRGQQVTLRCSPKSGHDTVSWYQQALGQGPQFIFQYYEEEERQRGNFPDRFSGHQFPNYSSELNVNALLLGDSALYLCASSTGQYSEAFFGQGTRLTVV.

This clone was counted a single time. The chain uses TRBV18 and TRBJ2-7, with 8 bases lining up with TRBD1. Unmatched junction bases numbered 10, after V lost 3 bases and J lost 6 bases. The CDR3 length is 15 residues. Per germline, CDR1 KGHSH and CDR2 LQKENI. The CDR3 loop reads CASSPEMGRGLEQYF. The CDR3 nucleotides are TGTGCCAGCTCACCGGAAATGGGCAGGGGGCTCGAGCAGTACTTC. Supplemented by reference TRBV18 and TRBJ2-7, the full variable domain reads NAGVMQNPRHLVRRRGQEARLRCSPMKGHSHVYWYRQLPEEGLKFMVYLQKENIIDESGMPKERFSAEFPKEGPSILRIQQVVRGDSAAYFCASSPEMGRGLEQYFGPGTRLTVT.

The J gene is TRBJ1-4, the V gene TRBV21-1. TRBV21-1 is a pseudogene segment. The CDR3 consists of 15 residues. The CDR3, as DNA: TGTGCCAGCAGCAAAGCGGGGGGTTTGAATGAAAAACTGTTTTTT. This encodes CASSKAGGLNEKLFF.

The V call is TRBV28, the J call TRBJ2-2; TRBD1 matches 12 bases. Germline V CDR1 and CDR2: MDHEN, SYDVKM. With V trimmed by 5 bases and J by 7 bases, 8 bases remained unmatched. The CDR3 is 16 residues long. The CDR3 here is CASSSPGQGAGGELFF. DNA for the CDR3: TGTGCCAGCAGTAGCCCGGGACAGGGGGCCGGCGGGGAGCTGTTTTTT.

This clone was observed many times. This chain links TRBV6-4 with TRBJ2-1; TRBD1 matches at 9 bases. Germline V gene data show CDR1 as MRHNA and CDR2 as SNTAGT. The CDR3 has 15 residues. V trimming: 0 bases; J trimming: 3 bases; junction bases outside the gene matches: 0. The CDR3: CASSDSTGGYNEQFF. The DNA for the CDR3 is TGTGCCAGCAGTGACTCGACAGGGGGCTACAATGAGCAGTTCTTC.

This chain links TRBV28 with TRBJ1-2, with D hard to call. Trimming stripped 5 bases from V and 4 bases from J, with 11 bases between. Per germline, CDR1 MDHEN and CDR2 SYDVKM. The CDR3 is 13 residues long. The CDR3, as DNA: TGTGCCAGCAGTCCCACAGCTATCTATGGCTACACCTTC. Amino acid sequence: CASSPTAIYGYTF.

Only one count was recorded for this clone. V gene TRBV24-1 combines with J gene TRBJ2-1; 10 bases line up with TRBD2. Per germline, CDR1 KGHDR and CDR2 SFDVKD. V dropped 2 bases and J dropped 0; count of bases not matched to a gene: 9. CDR3 length equals 19 residues. The DNA for the CDR3 is TGTGCCACCAGTGATTCTAGCGGGAGCGTACCTGTCTCCTACAATGAGCAGTTCTTC. Protein sequence: CATSDSSGSVPVSYNEQFF.

In the case of this clone: The same CDR3 can be traced to other DNA sequences in this sample. The chain joins TRBV18 to TRBJ1-6; 8 bases map to TRBD1. Trimming at V came to 3 bases and at J to 6 bases, leaving 1 base not matched to a gene. Germline V lookup: CDR1 KGHSH, CDR2 LQKENI. The CDR3 is 14 amino acids. CDR3 protein: CASSPQGANSPLHF. In DNA form, the CDR3 reads TGTGCCAGCTCACCCCAGGGGGCTAATTCACCCCTCCACTTT.

The CDR3 reads CSVKVGRNSNQPQHF. The CDR3 DNA reads as TGCAGCGTTAAGGTTGGCAGGAATAGCAATCAGCCCCAGCATTTT. This chain uses TRBV29-1 with TRBJ1-5; no clear D gene. CDR3 length: 15 residues. V gave up 5 bases and J gave up 0 bases, with 14 bases separating them. Germline assignment: CDR1 SQVTM and CDR2 ANQGSEA.

The chain has TRBV10-2 and TRBJ2-2, with D perhaps matching TRBD1 (6 bases). This CDR3 has 12 residues. The V end was cut by 8 bases, the J end by 6 bases, with 10 bases between. Per germline, CDR1 WSHSY and CDR2 SAAADI. The CDR3 spells CASSQGPGELFF. In nucleotides, the CDR3 is TGCGCCAGCTCTCAGGGGCCCGGGGAGCTGTTTTTT.

This chain connects TRBV29-1 to TRBJ1-2; the D is unclear. Germline values: CDR1 SQVTM, CDR2 ANQGSEA. The ends were cut back, 1 base at V and 3 bases at J, with 6 bases in the middle. CDR3 length equals 12 residues. CDR3 nucleotide sequence: TGCAGCGTTGAAGTGTCAGACTATGGCTACACCTTC. Its protein product is CSVEVSDYGYTF. Full variable domain (missing parts from reference TRBV29-1 and TRBJ1-2): SAVISQKPSRDICQRGTSLTIQCQVDSQVTMMFWYRQQPGQSLTLIATANQGSEATYESGFVIDKFPISRPNLTFSTLTVSNMSPEDSSIYLCSVEVSDYGYTFGSGTRLTVV.